This T cell receptor beta chain was identified in a study of blood T cell repertoires in COVID-19. Study information: There were acute and convalescent COVID-19 samples, and they came from the United States, Italy and Spain.

A few counts support this clone. Per the original data handling: Researchers report that nucleated cell counts were estimated from reference gene primer amplification. TCRdb keeps only in-frame clones here, not all; method: immunoSEQ multiplex PCR. V, J and clone size were drawn from that table, and D and trimming were deduced from the DNA. The table includes hundreds of thousands of clones, 75% to 90% detected once. Looked up from germline, CDR1 is SGHDT and CDR2 is YYEEEE. V shed 2 bases and J shed 8 bases, with 17 bases lying between them. There are 16 residues in the CDR3. This sequence was found in a middle-aged man with acute or convalescent COVID-19. Specimen: peripheral blood. The chain employs TRBV5-6 and TRBJ1-6; maybe TRBD1 (6 bases). As DNA, the CDR3 is TGTGCCAGCAGCTTCGGAGTAGGGGGTGAAGATTCACCCCTCCACTTT. Its protein product is CASSFGVGGEDSPLHF.